The clone carrying this TCR beta chain was detected only once. Its antigen remains unknown. Repertoires were generated with immunoSEQ multiplex PCR, while TCRdb's copy carries only in-frame clones and drops some. The table lists about 150,000 clones, just over 85% of them singletons, with around 2.1% in the top ten. Trimming took off 2 bases at V and 0 bases at J, with 13 bases between the two ends. The V gene's germline CDR1 is LGHNA and CDR2 YSLEER. This CDR3 contains 17 residues. This entry belongs to a study of cytomegalovirus exposure and HLA in healthy donors. Study findings and constraints: Most TCR sequences were seen very rarely across donors, but some public TCRs occurred in many. The study put some 150 TCR beta chains on its list as cytomegalovirus-associated. Clusters of TCRs from the first cohort tended to co-occur in the 90 to 150 validation repertoires (as a later analysis found).

The chain employs TRBV4-3 and TRBJ2-2, with D perhaps TRBD2 (6 bases). The sequencing sample was made of PBMCs. The clonotype comes from a human donor in good health. The CDR3: CASSQWGTFANTGELFF. The CDR3 region has the DNA TGCGCCAGCAGCCAATGGGGGACTTTCGCGAACACCGGGGAGCTGTTTTTT.